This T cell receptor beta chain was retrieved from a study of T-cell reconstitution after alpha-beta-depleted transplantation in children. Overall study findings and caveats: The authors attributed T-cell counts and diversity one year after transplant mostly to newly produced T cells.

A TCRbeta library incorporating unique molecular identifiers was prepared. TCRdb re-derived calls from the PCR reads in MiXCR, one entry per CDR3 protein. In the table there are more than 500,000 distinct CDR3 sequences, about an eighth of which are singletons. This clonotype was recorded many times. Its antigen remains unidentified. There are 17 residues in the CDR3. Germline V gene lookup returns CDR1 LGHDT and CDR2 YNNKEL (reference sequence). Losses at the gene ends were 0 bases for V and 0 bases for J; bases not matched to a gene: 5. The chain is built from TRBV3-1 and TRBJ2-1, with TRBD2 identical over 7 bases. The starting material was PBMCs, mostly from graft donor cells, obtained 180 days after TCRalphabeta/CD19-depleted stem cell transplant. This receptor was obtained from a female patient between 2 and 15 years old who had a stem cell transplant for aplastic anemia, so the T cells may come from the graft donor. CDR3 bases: TGTGCCAGCAGCCAAGACTGGTGGGAGGGCTCCTACAATGAGCAGTTCTTC. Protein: CASSQDWWEGSYNEQFF.